These 11 T cell receptor beta chains share one sample of origin, sequenced in a study of read filtering for tumor transcriptome and immune sequencing. From about 400 ng of RNA, a library with molecular barcoded alpha/delta and beta/gamma adaptors was made. TCRdb reanalysed the reads using MiXCR and keeps one entry per CDR3 protein. Of about 14,000 distinct CDR3 sequences listed, 20% are singletons. Sequenced: a population of CD138-negative cells sorted from bone marrow. All receptors come from a donor aged 40 or over with multiple myeloma.

Of note for this clonotype: It differs at one base from a far larger clone, so likely a read error. The rearrangement joins TRBV7-2 to TRBJ2-1, with TRBD2 matching over 9 bases. V was pared by 4 bases and J by 10 bases, with 8 bases of the junction left unmatched. CDR3 length equals 14 residues. CDR1 is SGHTA and CDR2 is FQGNSA in the germline V gene. As DNA, the CDR3 is TGTGCCAGCAGCTCGGGACTAGCTAATGGAGAGCAGTTCTTC. It translates to CASSSGLANGEQFF.

This clonotype has just a few counts. A read error may be the cause here, since a much bigger clone is one base away. The V and J genes are TRBV5-1 and TRBJ1-1, with D hard to call. Germline loops: CDR1 SGHRS, CDR2 YFSETQ. This CDR3 is 13 amino acids long. The chain's CDR3 is CTSSLLMNTEAFF. Here the CDR3 DNA reads TGCACCAGCAGCTTGCTCATGAACACTGAAGCTTTCTTT. Using reference TRBV5-1 and TRBJ1-1 for the parts outside the CDR3, the full variable domain is KAGVTQTPRYLIKTRGQQVTLSCSPISGHRSVSWYQQTPGQGLQFLFEYFSETQRNKGNFPGRFSGRQFSNSRSEMNVSTLELGDSALYLCTSSLLMNTEAFFGQGTRLTVV.

V and J are TRBV10-3 and TRBJ2-5; 8 nucleotides line up with TRBD2. Losses at the gene ends were 8 bases for V and 2 bases for J; bases not matched to a gene: 10. The CDR3 contains 15 residues. The V gene's germline CDR1 is ENHRY and CDR2 SYGVKD. CDR3 loop: CAIGIGGGSQETQYF. The CDR3 coding sequence is TGTGCCATCGGGATTGGCGGGGGGTCTCAAGAGACCCAGTACTTC.

The chain recombines TRBV27 with TRBJ1-1, with 7 positions matching TRBD1. The V and J ends lost 6 bases and 4 bases, in that order; junction bases with no gene match: 5. Germline V gives CDR1 MNHEY, CDR2 SMNVEV (reference sequence). The CDR3 spans 13 residues. CDR3 amino acids: CASSRGTVTEAFF. The CDR3 nucleotides read TGTGCCAGCAGCAGAGGGACAGTCACTGAAGCTTTCTTT.

Details on this clonotype: Compared with germline, one end of the junction differs, possibly owing to a read error. The chain combines TRBV4-1 with TRBJ2-1, with 8 nucleotides matching TRBD1. Germline V gives CDR1 MGHRA, CDR2 YSYEKL. This CDR3 has 15 amino acids. CDR3 nucleotides: TGCGCCAGTAGTAAAAGGACAGGGCCGTCCAATGCGCAGTTCTTC. It encodes CASSKRTGPSNAQFF.

This clonotype has a handful of counts. The genes are TRBV6-5 and TRBJ1-1; TRBD1 aligns across 7 bases. With V trimmed by 0 bases and J by 4 bases, 5 bases remained unmatched. Looked up from germline, CDR1 is MNHEY and CDR2 is SVGAGI. The CDR3 contains 15 residues. The CDR3 protein is CASSYSGGPSTEAFF. CDR3 in DNA: TGTGCCAGCAGTTACTCAGGGGGCCCATCCACTGAAGCTTTCTTT.

With respect to this clonotype: A much larger clone sits a single nucleotide away, making a read error possible. This chain uses TRBV7-2 with TRBJ2-1, with 9 bases that match TRBD2. The CDR3 covers 14 residues. V lost 3 bases, J lost 4 bases, and 1 base stayed unmatched. CDR1 SGHTA and CDR2 FQGNSA come from the germline V gene. CDR3 protein: CASSFTSGYNEQFF. Written as DNA, the CDR3 is TGTGCCAGCAGCTTTACTAGCGGGTACAATGAGCAGTTCTTC.

The V call is TRBV30, the J call TRBJ1-1; perhaps TRBD1 as D (5 bases). V gave up 4 bases and J gave up 5 bases, with 17 bases separating them. Germline CDR1 reads GTSNPN; CDR2 reads SVGIG (reference sequence). The CDR3 sequence is 14 residues long. This CDR3 reads CAWIRVGVGTEAFF. CDR3 DNA: TGTGCCTGGATTCGCGTGGGGGTTGGAACTGAAGCTTTCTTT.

This clonotype was observed at least ten times. The chain has TRBV28 and TRBJ1-4; TRBD1 aligns across 7 bases. In germline, CDR1 is MDHEN, CDR2 SYDVKM. The V and J ends lost 1 base and 3 bases, in that order; junction bases with no gene match: 2. CDR3 length equals 15 residues. CDR3 protein: CASSLSGTANEKLFF. The CDR3 DNA reads as TGTGCCAGCAGTTTATCCGGGACAGCTAATGAAAAACTGTTTTTT. The full variable domain, completed using reference TRBV28 and TRBJ1-4, is DVKVTQSSRYLVKRTGEKVFLECVQDMDHENMFWYRQDPGLGLRLIYFSYDVKMKEKGDIPEGYSVSREKKERFSLILESASTNQTSMYLCASSLSGTANEKLFFGSGTQLSVL.

This clonotype turned up a few times. This rearrangement joins TRBV18 to TRBJ1-5; 7 positions agree with TRBD1. Germline CDR1 is KGHSH and CDR2 is LQKENI. Trimming cost V 4 bases and J 4 bases; bases outside gene matches: 1. The CDR3 loop spans 13 amino acids. CDR3 region: CASSLDRNQPQHF. For the CDR3, the DNA is TGTGCCAGCTCACTGGACAGGAATCAGCCCCAGCATTTT.

This clonotype was counted many times. The chain combines TRBV7-2 with TRBJ2-7; perhaps TRBD2 as D (6 bases). Deletions cut 2 bases from V and 2 bases from J, with 10 bases between. Germline V CDR1 and CDR2: SGHTA, FQGNSA. The CDR3 is 14 residues long. The CDR3: CASSLYAGPYEQYF. Here the CDR3 DNA reads TGTGCCAGCAGCTTATATGCGGGACCCTACGAGCAGTACTTC.